Sequencing of this T cell receptor beta chain was carried out in a study of blood T cell repertoires in COVID-19. This CDR3 is built from 15 residues. V was clipped by 6 bases and J by 2 bases; unmatched bases: 10. Germline-derived CDR1 and CDR2 are MNHEY and SVGAGI. As handled by the study authors: Amplification of reference gene primers provided the estimated nucleated cell counts. This table comes from immunoSEQ multiplex PCR, and its TCRdb copy is limited to in-frame clones, with some not included. That table furnishes V, J and clone size, whereas the DNA furnished D and trimming. This table has roughly 280,000 clones, around 85% appearing once.

The rearrangement links TRBV6-5 to TRBJ2-7; TRBD1 aligns across 7 bases. Sequencing was performed on peripheral blood. This clonotype originated in a woman between 70 and 85 years old with acute or convalescent COVID-19. The DNA of the CDR3 is TGTGCCAGCAGCGCCACGAGGGGGCAAGCCTACGAGCAGTACTTC. Protein product: CASSATRGQAYEQYF.